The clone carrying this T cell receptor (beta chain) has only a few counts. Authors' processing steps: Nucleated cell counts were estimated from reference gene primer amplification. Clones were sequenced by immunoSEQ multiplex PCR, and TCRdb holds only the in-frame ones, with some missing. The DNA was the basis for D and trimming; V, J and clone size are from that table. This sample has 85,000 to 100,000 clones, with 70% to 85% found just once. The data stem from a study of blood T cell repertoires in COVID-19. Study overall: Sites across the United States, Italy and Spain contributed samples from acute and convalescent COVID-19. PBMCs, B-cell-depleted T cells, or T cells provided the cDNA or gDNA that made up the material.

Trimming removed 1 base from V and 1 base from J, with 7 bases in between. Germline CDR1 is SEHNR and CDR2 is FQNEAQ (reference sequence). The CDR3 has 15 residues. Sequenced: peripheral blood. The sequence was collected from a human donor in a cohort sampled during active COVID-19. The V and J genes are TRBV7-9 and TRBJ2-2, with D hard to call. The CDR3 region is CASSLGPGNTGELFF. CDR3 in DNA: TGTGCCAGCAGCTTAGGGCCGGGGAACACCGGGGAGCTGTTTTTT.